The next 16 T cell receptor beta chains were all read from a single sample in a study of T-cell memory formation after mild COVID-19. TCRdb fed the 5' RACE reads into MiXCR, producing one record per CDR3 protein. The sample yields roughly 200,000 distinct CDR3 sequences, about 16% seen once. Input material: PBMCs or a T cell subset sorted from them (not recorded which). These receptors all stem from an adult woman who had mild COVID-19 (a few samples of this study predate the infection). Cell type and time point are not known.

The CDR3 reads CASSFTPGRTEAFF. CDR3 sequence (DNA): TGCGCCAGCAGCTTCACCCCGGGTCGGACTGAAGCTTTCTTT. This chain connects TRBV5-1 to TRBJ1-1; D gene uncertain. CDR1 is SGHRS and CDR2 is YFSETQ in the germline V gene. The CDR3 consists of 14 residues. V lost 2 bases and J 5 bases, leaving 13 bases between the germline ends.

This sequence joins TRBV16 and TRBJ1-1; 7 bases align to TRBD1. CDR1 and CDR2 (germline): KGHSY, FQNENV. The J segment lost 5 bases and the V segment lost 2 bases, leaving 5 bases of the junction unmatched. The CDR3 is made up of 14 amino acids. CDR3 nucleotide sequence: TGTGCCAGCAGCCAAACTCAGGGGGGGACTGAAGCTTTCTTT. Translation: CASSQTQGGTEAFF.

In this sample, this clonotype turned up a few times. V is TRBV29-1 and J is TRBJ1-2; D possibly corresponds to TRBD1 (6 bases). CDR1 SQVTM and CDR2 ANQGSEA come from the germline V gene. The CDR3 runs to 12 residues. Trimming removed 4 bases from V and 2 bases from J, with 8 bases in between. The CDR3 is CSVGGQNYGYTF. The CDR3 coding sequence is TGCAGCGTTGGGGGACAAAACTATGGCTACACCTTC.

This clonotype turned up a few times. V and J are TRBV7-2 and TRBJ2-7; the D is unclear. This CDR3 has 13 amino acids. Trimming pared 3 bases from V and 4 bases from J, leaving 10 bases between. From germline, CDR1 is SGHTA and CDR2 FQGNSA. The CDR3 protein is CASSLGGKYEQYF. CDR3 DNA: TGTGCCAGCAGCTTGGGCGGAAAATACGAGCAGTACTTC.

The chain recombines TRBV9 with TRBJ2-3, with D possibly TRBD2 on 5 matching bases. Trimming cost V 0 bases and J 4 bases, with 12 bases left between them. The CDR3 consists of 15 residues. Germline assignment: CDR1 SGDLS and CDR2 YYNGEE. The CDR3 DNA follows: TGTGCCAGCAGCGTAGTCGGGATAGCCCCAGATACGCAGTATTTT. Amino acid sequence: CASSVVGIAPDTQYF.

In this sample, this clonotype turned up a few times. The chain has TRBV12-3 or TRBV12-4 and TRBJ1-4; no firm D call. Between the trimmed V and J ends, which lost 7 bases and 3 bases, there was a span of 15 bases. The length of the CDR3 is 15 residues. This CDR3 is CASTLSAAANEKLFF. CDR3 in DNA: TGTGCCAGCACCCTATCGGCTGCGGCTAATGAAAAACTGTTTTTT.

V usage is TRBV12-3 or TRBV12-4 and J usage is TRBJ2-5; the match to TRBD2 covers 10 bases. This CDR3 has 15 amino acids. J lost 5 bases, V lost 5 bases, and 8 bases had no gene match. Here the CDR3 DNA reads TGTGCCAGCAGTCGCCGCTTACTAGCGGGGGAGACCCAGTACTTC. Translating gives CASSRRLLAGETQYF.

As to this clonotype: At one end the junction does not follow the germline gene, possibly because of a read error. V gene TRBV7-9 combines with J gene TRBJ2-2; the match to TRBD2 covers 7 bases. The germline gives CDR1 SEHNR, CDR2 FQNEAQ (reference sequence). The CDR3 totals 17 residues. The CDR3 DNA follows: TGTGCCAGCAGCCCACCCCCGGGACTAAAGAACCCCGGGGAGCTGTTTTTT. Its translation is CASSPPPGLKNPGELFF.

The J gene is TRBJ1-1, the V gene TRBV29-1, with 10 bases that match TRBD1. The germline gives CDR1 SQVTM, CDR2 ANQGSEA. CDR3 length: 13 residues. The V and J ends lost 6 bases and 1 base, in that order; junction bases with no gene match: 2. In nucleotides, the CDR3 is TGCAGCGTCCGGACAGGGGGGAACACTGAAGCTTTCTTT. Translating gives CSVRTGGNTEAFF.

The chain uses TRBV5-1 and TRBJ1-1; TRBD1 aligns across 12 bases. This CDR3 region has 16 residues. The V and J ends lost 5 bases and 0 bases, in that order; junction bases with no gene match: 5. Germline V lookup: CDR1 SGHRS, CDR2 YFSETQ. The CDR3, as DNA: TGCGCCAGCAGATACCGGGACAGGGGGCTGAACACTGAAGCTTTCTTT. It is translated as CASRYRDRGLNTEAFF.

V and J are TRBV6-5 and TRBJ2-3, with D perhaps matching TRBD2 (7 bases). The V end was cut by 2 bases, the J end by 6 bases, with 24 bases between. Per the germline V gene, CDR1 is MNHEY and CDR2 is SVGAGI. This CDR3 contains 18 residues. CDR3 sequence reads: CASSYQRPLGGGRDTQYF. CDR3 DNA sequence: TGTGCCAGCAGTTACCAACGACCTTTAGGGGGGGGCCGGGATACGCAGTATTTT.

This clonotype was counted between two and nine times. This chain links TRBV7-2 with TRBJ2-5; 8 nucleotides agree with TRBD2. The V segment lost 2 bases and the J segment 2 bases; nucleotides outside the gene matches: 4. Germline CDR1 is SGHTA and CDR2 is FQGNSA. CDR3 size: 15 residues. The CDR3 DNA sequence: TGTGCCAGCAGCTTAAGGGCTAGCGGGCAAGAGACCCAGTACTTC. It is translated as CASSLRASGQETQYF.

This clonotype was detected only a few times. The V and J genes are TRBV20-1 and TRBJ2-7; D gene unclear. CDR1 and CDR2 from the germline V gene are DFQATT and SNEGSKA (reference sequence). CDR3 length: 13 amino acids. V was pared by 2 bases and J by 2 bases, with 10 bases between. In DNA form, the CDR3 reads TGCAGTGCTAGATTCAGACTTGCCTACGAGCAGTACTTC. Protein sequence: CSARFRLAYEQYF.

This sequence joins TRBV29-1 and TRBJ2-3; 8 bases fit TRBD1. Per the germline V gene, CDR1 is SQVTM and CDR2 is ANQGSEA. The length of the CDR3 is 17 residues. V trimming: 1 base; J trimming: 4 bases; junction bases outside the gene matches: 13. CDR3 residues: CSVEGISDRGGSDTQYF. In DNA, the CDR3 is TGCAGCGTTGAAGGCATAAGCGACAGGGGAGGATCAGATACGCAGTATTTT.

The chain employs TRBV12-5 and TRBJ1-1, with D tentatively TRBD1 (5 bases). Germline CDR1 LGHNT, CDR2 FRNRAP. The CDR3 length is 13 residues. The V and J ends lost 7 bases and 5 bases respectively, with 14 bases between them. CDR3 DNA sequence: TGTGCTAGTGTCCTCGGGGGGAGTACTGAAGCTTTCTTT. Its translation: CASVLGGSTEAFF. Full variable domain (remainder filled in from reference TRBV12-5 and TRBJ1-1): DARVTQTPRHKVTEMGQEVTMRCQPILGHNTVFWYRQTMMQGLELLAYFRNRAPLDDSGMPKDRFSAEMPDATLATLKIQPSEPRDSAVYFCASVLGGSTEAFFGQGTRLTVV.

This clonotype was seen a few times. V gene TRBV5-6 combines with J gene TRBJ1-2, with D possibly being TRBD1 (5 bases). The CDR3 has 16 amino acids. The germline V gene has CDR1 SGHDT and CDR2 YYEEEE. Trimming shortened V by 3 bases and J by 4 bases, and 19 bases separated the two germline ends. The CDR3 DNA reads as TGTGCCAGCAGCTCCCCTATCGGGGGGAAAGGCTATGGCTACACCTTC. Its protein product is CASSSPIGGKGYGYTF.